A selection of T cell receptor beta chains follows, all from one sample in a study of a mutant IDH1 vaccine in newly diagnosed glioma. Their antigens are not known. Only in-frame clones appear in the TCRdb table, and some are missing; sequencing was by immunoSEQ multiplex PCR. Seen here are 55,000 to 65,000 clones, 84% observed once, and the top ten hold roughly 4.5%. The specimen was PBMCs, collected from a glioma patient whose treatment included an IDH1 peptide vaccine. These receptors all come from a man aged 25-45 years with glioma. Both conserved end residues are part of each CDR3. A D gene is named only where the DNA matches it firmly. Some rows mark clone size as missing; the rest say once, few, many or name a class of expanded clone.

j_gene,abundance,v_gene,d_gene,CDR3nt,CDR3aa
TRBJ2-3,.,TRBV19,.,TGTGCCAGTAGTATGGGACCGACTAGCACAGATACGCAGTATTTT,CASSMGPTSTDTQYF
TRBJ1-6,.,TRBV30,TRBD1,TGTGCCTCTGGGACAGACTATAATTCACCCCTCCACTTT,CASGTDYNSPLHF
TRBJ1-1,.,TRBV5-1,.,TGCGCCAGCAGCTTGGAATCCTTCACTGAAGCTTTCTTT,CASSLESFTEAFF
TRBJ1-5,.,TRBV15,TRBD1,TGTGCCACCAGCAGGGGAACAGGGGGTAGCAATCAGCCCCAGCATTTT,CATSRGTGGSNQPQHF
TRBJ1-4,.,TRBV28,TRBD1,TGTGCCAGCAGTAGGGGACAGGGCGAAAAACTGTTTTTT,CASSRGQGEKLFF
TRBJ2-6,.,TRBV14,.,TGTGCCAGCAGCCAAGATCCTTTTCTCTCTGGGGCCAACGTCCTGACTTTC,CASSQDPFLSGANVLTF
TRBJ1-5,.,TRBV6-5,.,TGTGCCAGCAGATCTGGCAATCAGCCCCAGCATTTT,CASRSGNQPQHF
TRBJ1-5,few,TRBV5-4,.,TGTGCCAGCAGCTTGGGTTCAGGGCCCAATCAGCCCCAGCATTTT,CASSLGSGPNQPQHF
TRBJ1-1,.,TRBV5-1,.,TGCGCCAGCAGCAGAAGCAGGGGTAGTATCGACACTGAAGCTTTCTTT,CASSRSRGSIDTEAFF
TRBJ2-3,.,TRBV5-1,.,TGCGCCAGCAGCCAAATGGGAGATACGCAGTATTTT,CASSQMGDTQYF
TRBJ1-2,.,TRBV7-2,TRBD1,TGTGCCAGCAGCCCCCGGGACAGGGGGCTCGGCTACACCTTC,CASSPRDRGLGYTF
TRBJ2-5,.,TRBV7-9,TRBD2,TGTGCCAGCAGCGGCGGGAGGGGGGCGGAGACCCAGTACTTC,CASSGGRGAETQYF
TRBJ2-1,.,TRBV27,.,TGTGCCAGCAGTTTGCTATCGGACCACCCTTCTGAGCAGTTCTTC,CASSLLSDHPSEQFF
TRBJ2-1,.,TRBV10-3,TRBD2,TGTGCCATCAGTGACCCGTACGGGGGGGGCCGTGGTTACAATGAGCAGTTCTTC,CAISDPYGGGRGYNEQFF
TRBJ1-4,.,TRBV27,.,TGTGCCAGCAGTTTCTTCCGCCCCTCCATACCGTCAACTAATGAAAAACTGTTTTTT,CASSFFRPSIPSTNEKLFF
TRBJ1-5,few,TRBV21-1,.,TGTGCCAGCAGCAAAGGGGGGGGACAGGGCGTCTCTCTCAATCAGCCCCAGCATTTT,CASSKGGGQGVSLNQPQHF
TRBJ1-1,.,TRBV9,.,TGTGCCAGCAGCCCCGGGACGGGGAGGGAAGCTTTCTTT,CASSPGTGREAFF
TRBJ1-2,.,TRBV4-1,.,TGCGCCAGCAGCCAAGATCGAGGCCACTCGGGCTACACCTTC,CASSQDRGHSGYTF
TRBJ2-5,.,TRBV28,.,TGTGCCAGCAGTTTTCCGGCAGGCGTAGAACAAGAGACCCAGTACTTC,CASSFPAGVEQETQYF
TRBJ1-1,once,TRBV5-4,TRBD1,TGTGCCAGCAGCCCGGACCGGGACAGTGAAGCTTTCTTT,CASSPDRDSEAFF
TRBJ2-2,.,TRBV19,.,TGTGCCAGTACCTCAAGGGCAGAAAACACCGGGGAGCTGTTTTTT,CASTSRAENTGELFF
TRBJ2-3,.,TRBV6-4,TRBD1,TGTGCCAGCAGTGCCGGGACAGGGGACACAGATACGCAGTATTTT,CASSAGTGDTDTQYF
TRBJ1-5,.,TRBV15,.,TGTGCCACCAGCAGGGGTACAGGTGGGCGCAATCAGCCCCAGCATTTT,CATSRGTGGRNQPQHF
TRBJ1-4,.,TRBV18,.,TGTGCCAGCTCACCATCGGACGAAAAACTGTTTTTT,CASSPSDEKLFF